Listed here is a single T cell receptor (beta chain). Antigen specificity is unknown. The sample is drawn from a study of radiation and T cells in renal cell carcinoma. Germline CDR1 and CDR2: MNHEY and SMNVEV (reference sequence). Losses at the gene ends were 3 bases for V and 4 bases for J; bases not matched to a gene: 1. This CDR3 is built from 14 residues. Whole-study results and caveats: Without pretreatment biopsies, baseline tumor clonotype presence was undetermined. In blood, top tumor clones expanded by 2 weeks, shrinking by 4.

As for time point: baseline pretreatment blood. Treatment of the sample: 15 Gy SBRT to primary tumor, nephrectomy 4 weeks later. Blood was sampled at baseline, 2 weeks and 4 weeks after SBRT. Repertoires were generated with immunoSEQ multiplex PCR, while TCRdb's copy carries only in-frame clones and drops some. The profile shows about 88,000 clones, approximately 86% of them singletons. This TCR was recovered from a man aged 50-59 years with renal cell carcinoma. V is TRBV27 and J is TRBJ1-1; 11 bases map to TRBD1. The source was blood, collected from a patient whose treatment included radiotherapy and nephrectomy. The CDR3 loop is CASSLDRGRTEAFF. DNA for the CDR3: TGTGCCAGCAGTTTGGACAGGGGGCGCACTGAAGCTTTCTTT.